This T cell receptor beta chain was sequenced in a study of shared clonotypes between healthy human individuals. Generated by immunoSEQ multiplex PCR, the TCRdb table keeps only in-frame clones and is missing some. Among about 1.5 million clones listed, over 95% were seen once. CDR1 is SGHVS, CDR2 FQNEAQ, per germline. The CDR3 is made up of 17 amino acids. The V and J ends lost 4 bases and 0 bases respectively, with 16 bases between them. The receptor was isolated from a man aged 25-45 years in good health. Sequencing was carried out using naive CD4+ T cells sorted from blood. Sample subset: CD45RA+ positively selected. The chain carries TRBV7-8 and TRBJ1-3; D is undetermined. CDR3 loop: CASSWREPFGSGNTIYF. The DNA of the CDR3 is TGTGCCAGCAGCTGGAGGGAGCCCTTCGGCTCTGGAAACACCATATATTTT.